One sample yielded the 5 T cell receptor beta chains listed below, sequenced in a study of tumor-infiltrating lymphocytes in oesophageal squamous cell carcinoma. TCRdb analysed the PCR reads with MiXCR anew, one entry per CDR3 protein. The sample contains tens of thousands of distinct CDR3 sequences, 34% of which appear only once. The sequencing sample was made of esophageal tumor tissue. The receptors originated from a female donor with esophageal squamous cell carcinoma.

This clonotype appeared a few times. The conserved phenylalanine or tryptophan is not found at the CDR3 terminus, so this likely reflects a read error. The DNA is left out, because the CDR3 cannot be placed on it with certainty; the CDR3 is given as TCRdb lists it. The chain joins TRBV5-1 to TRBJ2-1; the DNA was not used to check the table's D call, TRBD2. CDR1 and CDR2 from the germline V gene are SGHRS and YFSETQ. The CDR3 is 16 residues long, counting both termini. The CDR3 spells CASSLAGEGYGYTFGS.

This clonotype occurred many times. The chain has TRBV5-1 and TRBJ2-1; 7 bases map to TRBD1. Germline CDR1 reads SGHRS; CDR2 reads YFSETQ. The CDR3 is 14 residues long. V shed 6 bases and J 3 bases; nucleotides not matched to a gene: 6. CDR3 amino acids: CASKPGQSYNEQFF. CDR3 nucleotide sequence: TGCGCCAGCAAACCGGGACAGAGCTACAATGAGCAGTTCTTC. The full variable domain, completed using reference TRBV5-1 and TRBJ2-1, is KAGVTQTPRYLIKTRGQQVTLSCSPISGHRSVSWYQQTPGQGLQFLFEYFSETQRNKGNFPGRFSGRQFSNSRSEMNVSTLELGDSALYLCASKPGQSYNEQFFGPGTRLTVL.

The chain recombines TRBV11-2 with TRBJ2-7; TRBD1 is a possible D gene (5 bases). CDR1 SGHAT and CDR2 FQNNGV come from the germline V gene. The germline V and J ends were trimmed by 1 base and 0 bases, with 10 bases remaining between them. CDR3 length: 15 residues. CDR3 loop: CASSLAGPVSYEQYF. CDR3 DNA: TGTGCCAGCAGCTTAGCAGGGCCGGTCTCCTACGAGCAGTACTTC.

With respect to this clonotype: This sequence may be a read error, since a much larger clone differs from it by one base. The gene calls are TRBV12-3 or TRBV12-4 and TRBJ1-4; D gene uncertain. Trimming cost V 6 bases and J 7 bases, with 15 bases left between them. This CDR3 region has 14 residues. The CDR3 DNA sequence: TGTGCCAGCAGCGTACGGGGTCGGGGTGAAAAACTGTTTTTT. It is translated as CASSVRGRGEKLFF.

In its sample, this clonotype is medium-sized (0.01 to 0.1%). This chain joins TRBV6-1 and TRBJ2-2; D possibly uses TRBD1 or TRBD2 (5 bases each). CDR3 length equals 16 residues. V lost 1 base and J 2 bases, leaving 11 bases between the germline ends. Germline values: CDR1 MNHNS, CDR2 SASEGT. The CDR3 loop is CASSEVGGRNTGELFF. For the CDR3, the DNA is TGTGCCAGCAGTGAAGTTGGGGGTCGAAACACCGGGGAGCTGTTTTTT.